A selection of T cell receptor beta chains follows, all from one sample in a study of lymphopenia after photon versus proton radiotherapy. Clones were read by immunoSEQ multiplex PCR, and TCRdb kept only the in-frame ones, dropping some. The sample lists tens of thousands of clones, around 94% occurring once. The sequences come from peripheral blood, collected from a patient treated with photon-based radiotherapy. These receptors were collected from a woman aged 50 to 65 with cholangiocarcinoma. Both conserved end residues are part of each CDR3. The D gene is left open where the match is weak. Rows give clone size only sometimes, using once, few, many, or a class for an expanded clone.

size: -
V: TRBV5-1
D: -
J: TRBJ1-1
CDR3: CASRGTAMNTEAFF
DNA: TGCGCCAGCCGGGGGACGGCAATGAACACTGAAGCTTTCTTT

size: -
V: TRBV5-1
D: -
J: TRBJ1-1
CDR3: CASSERTVMNTEAFF
DNA: TGCGCCAGCAGCGAGAGGACAGTGATGAACACTGAAGCTTTCTTT

size: -
V: TRBV7-2
D: -
J: TRBJ1-1
CDR3: CASASMRAEKAFF
DNA: TGTGCCAGCGCTTCGATGCGGGCGGAAAAAGCTTTCTTT

size: -
V: TRBV7-2
D: -
J: TRBJ2-5
CDR3: CASSREGRGPETQYF
DNA: TGTGCCAGCAGCCGGGAGGGCAGGGGGCCCGAGACCCAGTACTTC

size: -
V: TRBV9
D: -
J: TRBJ1-6
CDR3: CASSVVTNSPLHF
DNA: TGTGCCAGCAGCGTAGTGACGAATTCACCCCTCCACTTT

size: -
V: TRBV5-4
D: -
J: TRBJ2-7
CDR3: CASSPPPGTAYEQYF
DNA: TGTGCCAGCAGCCCGCCCCCCGGGACCGCCTACGAGCAGTACTTC

size: -
V: TRBV4-3
D: -
J: TRBJ2-2
CDR3: CASSQDTAPGELFF
DNA: TGCGCCAGCAGCCAAGATACAGCGCCCGGGGAGCTGTTTTTT

size: -
V: TRBV7-2
D: TRBD1
J: TRBJ1-4
CDR3: CASSSAGTGVRLFF
DNA: TGTGCCAGCAGTTCTGCCGGGACAGGGGTGAGACTGTTTTTT

size: -
V: TRBV5-6
D: -
J: TRBJ1-1
CDR3: CASSGRAGTEAFF
DNA: TGTGCCAGCAGCGGGCGGGCGGGAACTGAAGCTTTCTTT

size: -
V: TRBV27
D: -
J: TRBJ1-2
CDR3: CASSPLPGVKYGYTF
DNA: TGTGCCAGCAGCCCACTCCCGGGGGTTAAGTATGGCTACACCTTC

size: -
V: TRBV30
D: TRBD1
J: TRBJ1-5
CDR3: CAWRAGGYNQPQHF
DNA: TGTGCCTGGAGGGCAGGGGGTTACAATCAGCCCCAGCATTTT

size: -
V: TRBV30
D: TRBD1
J: TRBJ1-2
CDR3: CAWKPGRGLSVRYGYTF
DNA: TGTGCCTGGAAACCTGGCAGGGGGCTTTCAGTCAGATATGGCTACACCTTC

size: -
V: TRBV19
D: -
J: TRBJ2-7
CDR3: CASSIAEAPSYEQYF
DNA: TGTGCCAGTAGTATAGCGGAGGCTCCCTCCTACGAGCAGTACTTC

size: -
V: TRBV6-5
D: TRBD2
J: TRBJ2-5
CDR3: CASSRVPSGGETQYF
DNA: TGTGCCAGCAGCCGGGTCCCTAGCGGGGGAGAGACCCAGTACTTC

size: once
V: TRBV27
D: -
J: TRBJ2-1
CDR3: CASSLLGLGLGTNEQFF
DNA: TGTGCCAGCAGTTTATTGGGCTTGGGACTGGGGACTAATGAGCAGTTCTTC

size: once
V: TRBV11-2
D: -
J: TRBJ2-3
CDR3: CASSTAGARADTQYF
DNA: TGTGCCAGCAGCACCGCGGGGGCGCGGGCAGATACGCAGTATTTT

size: -
V: TRBV10-1
D: -
J: TRBJ1-2
CDR3: CASSLTGSYGYTF
DNA: TGCGCCAGCAGCCTGACAGGCTCATATGGCTACACCTTC

size: -
V: TRBV10-3
D: TRBD1
J: TRBJ1-3
CDR3: CAIRGGGGSGNTIYF
DNA: TGTGCCATCAGAGGGGGCGGGGGATCCGGAAACACCATATATTTT

size: -
V: TRBV11-2
D: TRBD1
J: TRBJ2-7
CDR3: CASSSGTGVMGQYF
DNA: TGTGCCAGCAGCTCCGGGACAGGAGTCATGGGGCAGTACTTC

size: -
V: TRBV10-1
D: TRBD1
J: TRBJ1-1
CDR3: CASSEGGSSTEAFF
DNA: TGCGCCAGCAGTGAAGGGGGCAGTAGCACTGAAGCTTTCTTT

size: -
V: TRBV29-1
D: TRBD2
J: TRBJ2-5
CDR3: CSVAGLATRETQYF
DNA: TGCAGCGTTGCTGGACTAGCGACTCGAGAGACCCAGTACTTC

size: -
V: TRBV19
D: -
J: TRBJ1-1
CDR3: CASSPGGRNTEAFF
DNA: TGTGCCAGTAGTCCAGGCGGCAGGAACACTGAAGCTTTCTTT

size: -
V: TRBV18
D: -
J: TRBJ1-5
CDR3: CASSPWEGNQPQHF
DNA: TGTGCCAGCTCACCCTGGGAGGGCAATCAGCCCCAGCATTTT

size: -
V: TRBV15
D: -
J: TRBJ2-3
CDR3: CATSRGAAIATDTQYF
DNA: TGTGCCACCAGCAGAGGAGCGGCTATAGCCACAGATACGCAGTATTTT

size: -
V: TRBV7-2
D: TRBD1
J: TRBJ1-6
CDR3: CASSLNRGIGSPLHF
DNA: TGTGCCAGCAGCTTGAACAGGGGAATCGGGTCACCCCTCCACTTT

size: -
V: TRBV11-3
D: TRBD1
J: TRBJ2-5
CDR3: CASSQGQGIEETQYF
DNA: TGTGCCAGCAGCCAGGGACAGGGGATAGAAGAGACCCAGTACTTC

size: -
V: TRBV5-8
D: -
J: TRBJ1-2
CDR3: CASSLGLRGEGYTF
DNA: TGTGCCAGCAGCTTGGGGCTCCGGGGGGAAGGCTACACCTTC

size: -
V: TRBV11-2
D: -
J: TRBJ1-6
CDR3: CASSLGTGLNSPLHF
DNA: TGTGCCAGCAGCTTAGGAACAGGGCTTAATTCACCCCTCCACTTT

size: -
V: TRBV7-2
D: TRBD2
J: TRBJ2-2
CDR3: CASSSRGGLTGELFF
DNA: TGTGCCAGCAGCTCTCGCGGGGGGCTTACCGGGGAGCTGTTTTTT

size: -
V: TRBV29-1
D: -
J: TRBJ1-2
CDR3: CSVPLAAYGYTF
DNA: TGCAGCGTCCCCTTGGCAGCTTATGGCTACACCTTC

size: -
V: TRBV6-1
D: TRBD1
J: TRBJ1-2
CDR3: CASSASWGQADNYGYTF
DNA: TGTGCCAGCAGTGCCTCATGGGGACAGGCCGACAACTATGGCTACACCTTC

size: -
V: TRBV2
D: -
J: TRBJ1-3
CDR3: CASRTGAPPGNTIYF
DNA: TGTGCCAGCCGAACCGGGGCCCCACCTGGAAACACCATATATTTT

size: -
V: TRBV7-8
D: -
J: TRBJ2-5
CDR3: CASSLQAQETQYF
DNA: TGTGCCAGCAGCTTACAGGCCCAAGAGACCCAGTACTTC

size: -
V: TRBV29-1
D: -
J: TRBJ2-1
CDR3: CSVESSTNEQFF
DNA: TGCAGCGTTGAAAGCAGTACCAATGAGCAGTTCTTC

size: -
V: TRBV19
D: -
J: TRBJ2-2
CDR3: CASRLRGRQVAGELFF
DNA: TGTGCCAGTAGACTTCGCGGGAGACAGGTAGCAGGGGAGCTGTTTTTT

size: -
V: TRBV4-3
D: TRBD1
J: TRBJ1-2
CDR3: CASSQDRDRLGRYTF
DNA: TGCGCCAGCAGCCAGGACCGGGACAGGCTAGGGCGCTACACCTTC

size: -
V: TRBV28
D: TRBD1
J: TRBJ1-2
CDR3: CASSLAATGDTF
DNA: TGTGCCAGCAGTTTGGCTGCGACAGGGGACACCTTC

size: -
V: TRBV30
D: -
J: TRBJ1-2
CDR3: CAWSPSYGYTF
DNA: TGTGCCTGGAGTCCAAGCTATGGCTACACCTTC

size: once
V: TRBV7-6
D: TRBD1
J: TRBJ1-6
CDR3: CASSLGGTGGSPLHF
DNA: TGTGCCAGCAGCTTAGGGGGGACAGGGGGTTCACCCCTCCACTTT

size: -
V: TRBV6-5
D: -
J: TRBJ1-1
CDR3: CASSYSGWIRTEAFF
DNA: TGTGCCAGCAGTTACTCGGGTTGGATTCGCACTGAAGCTTTCTTT

size: -
V: TRBV4-1
D: -
J: TRBJ2-3
CDR3: CASSQDLTEDTQYF
DNA: TGCGCCAGCAGCCAAGATCTGACCGAAGATACGCAGTATTTT

size: -
V: TRBV5-1
D: TRBD2
J: TRBJ2-3
CDR3: CASSLSGGLAGDTQYF
DNA: TGCGCCAGCAGCTTGAGTGGGGGACTAGCCGGAGATACGCAGTATTTT

size: once
V: TRBV19
D: TRBD1
J: TRBJ2-7
CDR3: CASSPGQGNYEQYF
DNA: TGTGCCAGTAGTCCCGGACAGGGTAACTACGAGCAGTACTTC

size: -
V: TRBV19
D: -
J: TRBJ2-7
CDR3: CASSINVLGEQYF
DNA: TGTGCCAGTAGTATCAATGTGCTAGGGGAGCAGTACTTC

size: -
V: TRBV5-1
D: -
J: TRBJ1-4
CDR3: CASSLGGGTNEKLFF
DNA: TGCGCCAGCAGCTTGGGTGGCGGGACTAATGAAAAACTGTTTTTT